These 20 T cell receptor beta chains originate from one sample sequenced in a study of T-cell reconstitution after alpha-beta-depleted transplantation in children. Preparing the TCRbeta library involved the use of unique molecular identifiers. TCRdb reprocessed the PCR reads via MiXCR and lists one record per CDR3 protein. The sample includes 200,000 to 250,000 distinct CDR3 sequences, approximately 12% of them seen just once. The sample consisted of PBMCs from the stem cell graft donor, taken from the stem cell graft. The receptors derive from a human donor who donated a stem cell graft to a child with acute lymphoblastic leukemia.

There are many counts of this clonotype. The genes are TRBV3-1 and TRBJ1-1, with D perhaps matching TRBD1 (5 bases). There are 15 residues in the CDR3. The ends were cut back, 1 base at V and 3 bases at J, with 12 bases in the middle. Germline CDR1 LGHDT, CDR2 YNNKEL (reference sequence). In nucleotides, the CDR3 is TGTGCCAGCAGCCAAGGTGTGACAGTGCACACTGAAGCTTTCTTT. This gives the protein CASSQGVTVHTEAFF.

The J gene is TRBJ2-6, the V gene TRBV10-3; a possible D gene is TRBD2 (7 bases). V lost 5 bases and J 0 bases, leaving 17 bases between the germline ends. The CDR3 has 18 amino acids. CDR1 is ENHRY and CDR2 is SYGVKD in the germline V gene. CDR3 DNA sequence: TGTGCCATCAGTAAGGGGGGGGATTTTTTCTCTGGGGCCAACGTCCTGACTTTC. Encoded protein: CAISKGGDFFSGANVLTF.

This clonotype was seen a few times. The V and J genes are TRBV4-3 and TRBJ1-5; no definite D call. Germline loops: CDR1 LGHNA, CDR2 YSLEER. Trimming pared 0 bases from V and 0 bases from J, leaving 6 bases between. The CDR3 has 15 amino acids. The CDR3 loop reads CASSQEAASNQPQHF. CDR3 nucleotide sequence: TGCGCCAGCAGCCAAGAAGCAGCTAGCAATCAGCCCCAGCATTTT.

On this clonotype: Since a much larger clone is just one base distant, this may be a read error. This sequence joins TRBV12-3 or TRBV12-4 and TRBJ1-4; 9 bases are shared with TRBD1. The trim removed 9 bases at V and 10 bases at J, leaving 9 bases unmatched. This CDR3 spans 13 amino acids. The CDR3 here is CASCGTGSAKLFF. The CDR3 region has the DNA TGTGCCAGTTGCGGGACAGGGTCTGCAAAACTGTTTTTT.

This clonotype is a singleton in its sample. Given a much more abundant clone one base away, this may be a read error. The gene calls are TRBV11-2 and TRBJ1-1; D is unresolved. Germline CDR1 and CDR2: SGHAT and FQNNGV. CDR3 length equals 15 residues. Here the CDR3 DNA reads TGTGCCAGCAGCTTAGAGCCCAGGATGAACAGTGAAGCTTTCTTT. Its translation is CASSLEPRMNSEAFF.

This clonotype appeared many times. This chain links TRBV9 with TRBJ1-2; D is unclear. V shed 3 bases and J shed 4 bases, with 10 bases lying between them. Per germline, CDR1 SGDLS and CDR2 YYNGEE. This CDR3 has 13 residues. CDR3 in amino acids: CASSGSGPYGYTF. In DNA form, the CDR3 reads TGTGCCAGCAGCGGCAGCGGGCCCTATGGCTACACCTTC.

This clonotype was observed at least ten times. The chain combines TRBV7-9 with TRBJ1-1; D is uncertain. Germline V gene data show CDR1 as SEHNR and CDR2 as FQNEAQ (reference sequence). The CDR3 loop spans 13 amino acids. V lost 8 bases and J lost 0, with 10 bases in between. The CDR3 is CASGGVMNTEAFF. CDR3 in DNA: TGTGCCAGCGGTGGGGTAATGAACACTGAAGCTTTCTTT.

This sequence joins TRBV6-2 or TRBV6-3 and TRBJ1-2; D perhaps matches TRBD1 (6 bases). The V end lost 2 bases, the J end lost 13 bases, and 17 bases lay between the germline ends. CDR1 is MNHEY and CDR2 is SVGEGT in the germline V gene. This CDR3 contains 13 residues. DNA of the CDR3: TGTGCCAGCAGTTACGATCCAGGGGCAGCGGTCACCTTC. It specifies CASSYDPGAAVTF.

This clonotype was recorded at least ten times. V gene TRBV7-9 combines with J gene TRBJ1-6; D not resolved. The CDR3 is 11 amino acids. Germline CDR1 SEHNR, CDR2 FQNEAQ (reference sequence). Trimming removed 7 bases from V and 8 bases from J, with 6 bases in between. The CDR3 region is CASTPDSPLHF. DNA of the CDR3: TGTGCCAGCACCCCCGATTCACCCCTCCACTTT.

This clonotype has a count of ten or more. CDR3 nucleotide sequence: TGTGCCAGCAGTGTTAAAGAGACCCAGTACTTC. Translated: CASSVKETQYF. The genes are TRBV6-1 and TRBJ2-5, with unresolved D. This CDR3 contains 11 residues. CDR1 and CDR2 (germline): MNHNS, SASEGT. V was trimmed by 4 bases and J by 3 bases, leaving 3 bases between them.

This clonotype was recorded many times. The chain employs TRBV20-1 and TRBJ2-7; D not certain. V was shortened by 2 bases and J by 0 bases, with 8 bases between the two germline ends. The CDR3 totals 13 residues. Germline V gene data show CDR1 as DFQATT and CDR2 as SNEGSKA (reference sequence). CDR3 DNA sequence: TGCAGTGCTAGATTCCCGGCCTCCTACGAGCAGTACTTC. It is translated as CSARFPASYEQYF.

There are many counts of this clonotype. The CDR3 loop is CASTSTGRTEAFF. In DNA, the CDR3 is TGTGCCAGCACCTCGACAGGGAGGACTGAAGCTTTCTTT. The genes are TRBV9 and TRBJ1-1; 7 bases are a match to TRBD1. The CDR3 totals 13 residues. V dropped 6 bases and J dropped 5; count of bases not matched to a gene: 7. Per germline, CDR1 SGDLS and CDR2 YYNGEE.

There are many counts of this clonotype. The gene calls are TRBV3-1 and TRBJ2-2; D remains ambiguous. The CDR3 length is 13 residues. Per germline, CDR1 LGHDT and CDR2 YNNKEL (reference sequence). V lost 0 bases and J lost 10, with 9 bases in between. This CDR3 is CASSQESVLELFF. In nucleotides, the CDR3 is TGTGCCAGCAGCCAAGAATCCGTGTTGGAGCTGTTTTTT.

This chain uses TRBV7-2 with TRBJ1-2; D gene ambiguous. This CDR3 region has 12 residues. Germline-derived CDR1 and CDR2 are SGHTA and FQGNSA. V was trimmed by 3 bases and J by 8 bases, leaving 10 bases between them. CDR3 region: CASSLNLGGYTF. CDR3 in DNA: TGTGCCAGCAGCTTGAACCTCGGGGGCTACACCTTC.

As to this clonotype: It may be a read error: a sequence one base away is much more abundant. This sequence joins TRBV6-2 or TRBV6-3 and TRBJ2-5, with 9 bases matching TRBD2. V shed 0 bases, J shed 5 bases, and the junction held 10 bases outside the gene matches. In germline, CDR1 is MNHEY, CDR2 SVGEGT. CDR3 length: 17 amino acids. The CDR3 nucleotides are TGTGCCAGCAGTTACTCGAGTAGCGGGGGCCTTGAGGAGACCCAGTACTTC. Its protein product is CASSYSSSGGLEETQYF.

This clonotype was observed many times. This chain joins TRBV7-9 and TRBJ2-7; D is ambiguous. V shed 5 bases and J shed 6 bases, with 17 bases lying between them. The CDR3 covers 14 residues. The germline V gene has CDR1 SEHNR and CDR2 FQNEAQ (reference sequence). CDR3 amino acids: CASSPAITYGEQYF. CDR3 in DNA: TGTGCCAGCAGCCCGGCGATTACCTACGGCGAGCAGTACTTC.

Ten or more counts support this clonotype. V and J are TRBV7-9 and TRBJ2-3; perhaps D is TRBD1 or TRBD2 (5 bases each). This CDR3 spans 12 amino acids. The germline V gene encodes CDR1 SEHNR and CDR2 FQNEAQ (reference sequence). The V end lost 4 bases, the J end lost 6 bases, and 8 bases lay between the germline ends. DNA of the CDR3: TGTGCCAGCAGCTACGGGGCCGATACGCAGTATTTT. This translates into CASSYGADTQYF.

This clonotype appeared many times. DNA of the CDR3: TGTGCCAGCAGCCCTGCAAGGGGCGCGAACACTGAAGCTTTCTTT. This translates into CASSPARGANTEAFF. The chain recombines TRBV9 with TRBJ1-1; tentatively, D is TRBD1 (5 bases). V was trimmed by 4 bases and J by 1 base, leaving 14 bases between them. Looked up from germline, CDR1 is SGDLS and CDR2 is YYNGEE. This CDR3 has 15 amino acids.

This clonotype was seen ten or more times. The chain links TRBV5-1 to TRBJ1-5; 8 bases agree with TRBD1. The CDR3 spans 15 residues. The V and J ends lost 3 bases and 0 bases, in that order; junction bases with no gene match: 2. Germline-derived CDR1 and CDR2 are SGHRS and YFSETQ. This chain's CDR3 is CASSSGQGSNQPQHF. CDR3 DNA sequence: TGCGCCAGCAGCTCCGGACAGGGTAGCAATCAGCCCCAGCATTTT.

This clonotype has ten or more counts. This sequence joins TRBV19 and TRBJ2-6; 8 bases agree with TRBD1. V gave up 4 bases and J gave up 0 bases; unmatched junction bases: 2. The CDR3 spans 16 residues. The germline V gene encodes CDR1 LNHDA and CDR2 SQIVND (reference sequence). In DNA, the CDR3 is TGTGCCAGTAGTAGTGGACAGGGCTCTGGGGCCAACGTCCTGACTTTC. It is translated as CASSSGQGSGANVLTF.